The present T cell receptor (beta chain) was sequenced within a study of molecular identifiers for immune sequencing clone quantification. This clonotype was observed many times. What it binds is unknown. TCR libraries were built in bulk with a published protocol and specific TCR primers. MiXCR, applied by TCRdb to the PCR reads, yields one record per CDR3 protein. This sample has 300,000 to 400,000 distinct CDR3 sequences, with under 25% found just once. CDR1 is SGHRS, CDR2 YFSETQ, per germline. This CDR3 comprises 14 residues. The V gene lost 4 bases and the J gene lost 1 base, with 12 bases spanning the gap. Study-wide results and limits: Clones that had above 20 RNA copies took up over 99% of effector molecules but under 1% in naive cells.

Sorting was used to obtain naive CD8 T cells (CD8+CD4-CCR7+CD45RA+). The gene calls are TRBV5-1 and TRBJ2-7, with D unresolved. Sequencing was carried out using naive CD8+ T cells from blood, with Jurkat cell RNA spiked in. Stated subset: FACS-sorted CD8+CD4-CCR7+CD45RA+ naive T cells. The source of this sequence is a human donor in good health. Some libraries in this study had Jurkat cell RNA spiked in. The CDR3 bases are TGCGCCAGCAGCACTTCATCGTGGTCCTACGAGCAGTACTTC. Protein sequence: CASSTSSWSYEQYF.